This T cell receptor beta chain came from a study of T cells in localized non-small cell lung cancer. Study-wide results and limits: Uninvolved adjacent lung had the highest recorded T cell clonality, with tumor below it. A median of 57 clones ranked among the top 100 in tumor appeared in adjacent lung. Multi-region tumor sequencing was not done, so intratumor heterogeneity could not be excluded.

Data came from immunoSEQ multiplex PCR; TCRdb stores just in-frame clones and leaves some out. The data show approximately 81,000 clones, with 85% to 90% seen just once and 20% to 25% held by the top ten. To note about this clone: As yet, its antigen is unknown.

Deletions cut 4 bases from V and 3 bases from J, with 13 bases between. There are 14 residues in the CDR3. Germline V gene sequence: CDR1 MNHNS, CDR2 SASEGT. The J gene is TRBJ2-7, the V gene TRBV6-1, with D tentatively TRBD1 (6 bases). The sequence derives from a woman aged 40 to 75 with stage I squamous cell lung carcinoma. The specimen comprised peripheral blood, sampled before any cancer treatment. The CDR3 is CASSVLGAVYEQYF. CDR3 DNA sequence: TGTGCCAGCAGTGTGTTGGGGGCTGTCTACGAGCAGTACTTC.